What follows is one TCR beta chain and its context. Antigen specificity is unknown. Deep TCR-beta sequencing used DNA from uncultured naive and memory CD4+ T cells. The table came from immunoSEQ multiplex PCR; TCRdb's copy has only in-frame clones and leaves some out. This sample yields about 68,000 clones, of which approximately 93% are seen a single time; approximately 0.21% belongs to the top ten. The sample belongs to a study of CD4 T cells in relation to SARS-CoV-2 and coronaviruses. Study context: Crossreactive spike epitopes shared across donors were mapped to their HLA restriction.

Unexposed donor CD4+ T cells date from about 2010-2019, before the COVID-19 pandemic. Notes on the study in general: In roughly 60% of donors, memory CD4+ clonotypes crossrecognized SARS-CoV-2 and at least one common cold coronavirus spike. No donor gave both pre-pandemic and post-infection samples.

The CDR3 sequence is 17 residues long. Per germline, CDR1 LGHDT and CDR2 YNNKEL (reference sequence). Trimming removed 2 bases from V and 3 bases from J, with 17 bases in between. The receptor's source is a human donor in good health. The chain couples TRBV3-1 (or the pseudogene TRBV3-2) to TRBJ1-3; a weak D match, TRBD1 (5 bases). Sequenced sample: naive CD4+ T cells from PBMCs. Subset denoted: naive CD4+ T cells isolated by negative enrichment. The DNA of the CDR3 is TGTGCCAGCAGCCAAATGGGACGGCCCGTCCATGGAAACACCATATATTTT. Translation: CASSQMGRPVHGNTIYF.